This T cell receptor beta chain originates from a study of response to subunit inactivated influenza vaccine. Study-level findings and limits: The authors suggested that every seasonal influenza vaccination recruits few new T cells.

Germline assignment: CDR1 ENHRY and CDR2 SYGVKD. V lost 3 bases and J 4 bases, leaving 12 bases between the germline ends. The CDR3 runs to 15 residues. This clonotype occurred a few times. Its antigen remains unidentified. TCRdb re-derived calls from the RT-PCR reads in MiXCR, one entry per CDR3 protein. The sample contains roughly 630,000 distinct CDR3 sequences, approximately 14% of which appear only once. The specimen comprised PBMCs from blood, sampled around two weeks before vaccination. This TCR came from a man aged 50 to 59 who received an inactivated influenza vaccine. The V gene is TRBV10-3, the J gene TRBJ2-2; D perhaps matches TRBD2 (7 bases). In DNA form, the CDR3 reads TGTGCCATCAGTGAAGATAGGGGGGGCACCGGGGAGCTGTTTTTT. It encodes CAISEDRGGTGELFF.